The T cell receptor beta chain described here comes from a study of blood T cell repertoires in COVID-19. Looked up from germline, CDR1 is SGHNT and CDR2 is YYREEE (reference sequence). This CDR3 has 16 amino acids. The ends lost 4 bases at V and 2 bases at J; junction bases unmatched: 7. Authors' data handling: Scientists estimated how many nucleated cells there were by amplifying reference gene primers. The protocol was immunoSEQ multiplex PCR, while the TCRdb copy is restricted to in-frame clones and leaves out a portion. Clonal size and the V and J genes are those of that table, whereas D and trimming came from the DNA. The data hold some 170,000 clones, with about 81% observed a single time.

The clonotype comes from a woman of 80 years or more with acute or convalescent COVID-19. The sample comprised peripheral blood. The rearrangement links TRBV5-4 to TRBJ2-1; 9 bases fit TRBD2. DNA of the CDR3: TGTGCCAGCAGCACCACGGTAGCGGGGGCCTACAATGAGCAGTTCTTC. Translated: CASSTTVAGAYNEQFF.